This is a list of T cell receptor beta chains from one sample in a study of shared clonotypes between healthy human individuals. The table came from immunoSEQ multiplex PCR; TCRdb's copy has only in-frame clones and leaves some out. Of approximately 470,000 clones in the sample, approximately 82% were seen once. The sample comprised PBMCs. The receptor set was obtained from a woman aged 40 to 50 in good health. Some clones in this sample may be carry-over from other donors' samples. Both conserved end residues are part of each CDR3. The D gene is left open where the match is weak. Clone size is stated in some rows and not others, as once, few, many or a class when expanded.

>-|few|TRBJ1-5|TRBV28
TGTGCCAGCAGGCAGGGGAGCACAGGGCCCCAGCATTTT
CASRQGSTGPQHF
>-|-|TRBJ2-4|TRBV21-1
TGTGCCAGCAGCATGGGACTAGCGGGAGAGGAGGGAAACATTCAGTACTTC
CASSMGLAGEEGNIQYF
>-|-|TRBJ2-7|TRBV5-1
TGCGCCAGCAGCTTGGACTTTTCCTACGAGCAGTACTTC
CASSLDFSYEQYF
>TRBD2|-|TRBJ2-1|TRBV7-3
TGTGCCAGCAGCTCCTTAGCGGGAAGGGGTGAGCAGTTCTTC
CASSSLAGRGEQFF
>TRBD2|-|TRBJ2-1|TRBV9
TGTGCCAGCAGCGGGCGCGGGGGGAGCTCCTACAATGAGCAGTTCTTC
CASSGRGGSSYNEQFF
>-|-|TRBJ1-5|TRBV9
TGTGCCAGCAGCGTCTGGGGGCCTAACCCGAGGGACAATCAGCCCCAGCATTTT
CASSVWGPNPRDNQPQHF
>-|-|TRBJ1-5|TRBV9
TGTGCCAGCGGAGTTCTTGGGATGAGCAATCAGCCCCAGCATTTT
CASGVLGMSNQPQHF
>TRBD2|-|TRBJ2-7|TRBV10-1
TGCGCCAGCAGCGCTAGCGGGTACGAGCAGTACTTC
CASSASGYEQYF
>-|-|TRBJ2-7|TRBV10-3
TGTGCCACCGAGTACTCCTACGAGCAGTACTTC
CATEYSYEQYF
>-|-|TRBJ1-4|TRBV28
TGTGCCAGCAGTTTAAGGCAGGGGATAGAAAAACTGTTTTTT
CASSLRQGIEKLFF
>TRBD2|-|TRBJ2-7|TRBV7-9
TGTGCCAGCAGCTTAGGGGGTCTGAGCGGGAGGTCCTACGAGCAGTACTTC
CASSLGGLSGRSYEQYF
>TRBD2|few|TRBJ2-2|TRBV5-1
TGCGCCAGCAGCTTGATTAGCGGGAGTGTGGGGACCGGGGAGCTGTTTTTT
CASSLISGSVGTGELFF
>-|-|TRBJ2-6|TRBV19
TGTGCCAGTAGTATAGATCTAGGGTCTGGGGCCAACGTCCTGACTTTC
CASSIDLGSGANVLTF
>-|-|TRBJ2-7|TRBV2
TGTGCCAGCAGCGGTCGACTGACGGGAACCTACGAGCAGTACTTC
CASSGRLTGTYEQYF
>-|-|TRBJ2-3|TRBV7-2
TGTGCCAGCAGCTTAGCAGATACGCAGTATTTT
CASSLADTQYF
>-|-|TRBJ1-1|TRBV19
TGTGCCAGTAGTATTTATAGGGGTTTACCCACTGAAGCTTTCTTT
CASSIYRGLPTEAFF
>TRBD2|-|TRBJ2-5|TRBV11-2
TGTGCCAGCAGCTTAGATCGGGGAGTAGCGGGAGGAGAAGAGACCCAGTACTTC
CASSLDRGVAGGEETQYF
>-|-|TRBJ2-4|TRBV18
TGTGCCAGCTCACCACCCAGTAGGGACATTCAGTACTTC
CASSPPSRDIQYF
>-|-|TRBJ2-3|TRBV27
TGTGCCAGCAGTTCCTGGGGAAGGAACGCAGATACGCAGTATTTT
CASSSWGRNADTQYF
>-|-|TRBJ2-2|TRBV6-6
TGTGCCAGCTCTACAGGGCGACTAGTTAACACCGGGGAGCTGTTTTTT
CASSTGRLVNTGELFF
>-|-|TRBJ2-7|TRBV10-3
TGTGCCATCAGTGAGAAACTAGCCGACTCCTACGAGCAGTACTTC
CAISEKLADSYEQYF
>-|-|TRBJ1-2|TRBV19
TGTGCCAGTAGTATCCAGGGAGAGGGCGGCTACACCTTC
CASSIQGEGGYTF
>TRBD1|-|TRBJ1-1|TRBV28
TGTGCCAGCAGTTTAGTAGGGGGCGGACGCACTGAAGCTTTCTTT
CASSLVGGGRTEAFF
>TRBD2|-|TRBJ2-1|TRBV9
TGTGCCAGCAGCATCGGACTAGCGGGAGTTAATGAGCAGTTCTTC
CASSIGLAGVNEQFF
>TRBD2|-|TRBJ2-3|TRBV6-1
TGTGCCAGCAGTGAACTGGGTAGCGGGAGCTCAGATACGCAGTATTTT
CASSELGSGSSDTQYF
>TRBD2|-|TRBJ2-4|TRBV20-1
TGCAGTGCTAGACTTCGCGGGAGAGAATACTTC
CSARLRGREYF
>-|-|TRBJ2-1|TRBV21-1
TGTGCCACCTCCAATCTAAGACTAGAGGTAGTCAATGAGCAGTTCTTC
CATSNLRLEVVNEQFF
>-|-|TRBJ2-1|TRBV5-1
TGCGCCAGCAGCTTGGGACAGGAGGGGATATACAATGAGCAGTTCTTC
CASSLGQEGIYNEQFF
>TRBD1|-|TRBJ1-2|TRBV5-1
TGCGCCAGCAGCTTGGGGGACAGAGGCTATGGCTACACCTTC
CASSLGDRGYGYTF
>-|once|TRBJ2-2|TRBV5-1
TGCGCCAGCAGTCGAGATCGACAGGTGAACACCGGGGAGCTGTTTTTT
CASSRDRQVNTGELFF
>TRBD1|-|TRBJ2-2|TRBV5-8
TGTGCCAGCAGCTCGGGACAGAATACCGGGGAGCTGTTTTTT
CASSSGQNTGELFF
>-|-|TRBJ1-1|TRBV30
TGTGCCTGGACCCCGGGACGGATGAACACTGAAGCTTTCTTT
CAWTPGRMNTEAFF
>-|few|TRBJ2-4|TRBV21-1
TGTGCCAGCAGCAAGGGGGAGGAGAGGGCCAAAAACATTCAGTACTTC
CASSKGEERAKNIQYF
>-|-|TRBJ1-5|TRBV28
TGTGCCAGCAGCCCCCTCTACCCCACAAGCAATCAGCCCCAGCATTTT
CASSPLYPTSNQPQHF
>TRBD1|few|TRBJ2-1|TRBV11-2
TGTGCCAGCAGCTTAAGTTGGGACAGCCGATACAATGAGCAGTTCTTC
CASSLSWDSRYNEQFF
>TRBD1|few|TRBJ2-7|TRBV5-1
TGCGCCAGCAGCTCATTTGGGACAGGGGCCTACGAGCAGTACTTC
CASSSFGTGAYEQYF
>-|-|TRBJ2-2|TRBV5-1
TGCGCCAGCAGTCCCTCCCCCCTCGGGAACACCGGGGAGCTGTTTTTT
CASSPSPLGNTGELFF
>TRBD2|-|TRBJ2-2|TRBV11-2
TGTGCCAGCAGCTCCGCCCCAGGGCGGGAGAGGGGCGGGGAGCTGTTTTTT
CASSSAPGRERGGELFF
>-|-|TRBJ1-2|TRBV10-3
TGTGCCATCGGGACCCGGGACGGAGACTATGGCTACACCTTC
CAIGTRDGDYGYTF
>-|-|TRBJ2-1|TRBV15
TGTGCCACCAGCGGAACCGGCCGGTATGAGCAGTTCTTC
CATSGTGRYEQFF
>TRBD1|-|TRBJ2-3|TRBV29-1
TGCGGAGGACAGGTGGTTAGCACAGATACGCAGTATTTT
CGGQVVSTDTQYF
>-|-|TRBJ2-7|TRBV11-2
TGTGCCAGCAGCTTAGGGCGGATAACCTACGAGCAGTACTTC
CASSLGRITYEQYF
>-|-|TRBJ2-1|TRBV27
TGTGCCAGCAGTTTAAAAGGACCGGTCTACAATGAGCAGTTCTTC
CASSLKGPVYNEQFF
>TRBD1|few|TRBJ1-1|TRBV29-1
TGCAGCGTCGACCGGACAGGGAATACTGAAGCTTTCTTT
CSVDRTGNTEAFF
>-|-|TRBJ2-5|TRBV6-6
TGTGCCAGCCTGATGGGGGAGCTCGGGCAAGAGACCCAGTACTTC
CASLMGELGQETQYF
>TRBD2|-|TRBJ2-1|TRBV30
TGTGCCTGGAGTGAGGTAGCGGGCAACAATGAGCAGTTCTTC
CAWSEVAGNNEQFF
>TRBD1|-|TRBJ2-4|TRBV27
TGTGCCAGCACCACAGGGGGCTTTTTATACAAAAACATTCAGTACTTC
CASTTGGFLYKNIQYF
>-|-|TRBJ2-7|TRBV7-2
TGTGCCAGCAGCTTAGCTCGGGCAGGGGGGTCGTACGAGCAGTACTTC
CASSLARAGGSYEQYF
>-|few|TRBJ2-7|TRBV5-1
TGCGCCAGCAGCCCGGAGCTCGCCAGGGGCTACGAGCAGTACTTC
CASSPELARGYEQYF
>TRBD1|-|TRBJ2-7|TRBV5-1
TGCGCCAGCAGTCGACTACAGGGGGACTCCTACGAGCAGTACTTC
CASSRLQGDSYEQYF
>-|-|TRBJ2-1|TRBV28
TGTGCCACCAGGGGCTTTGGGCGGTCGAAAAAATACAATGAGCAGTTCTTC
CATRGFGRSKKYNEQFF
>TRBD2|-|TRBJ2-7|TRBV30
TGTGCCGGATATGAGGGCGGGAGAGGGAACGAGCAGTACTTC
CAGYEGGRGNEQYF
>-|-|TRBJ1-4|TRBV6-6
TGTGCCAGCAGTTACCTAACTAATGAAAAACTGTTTTTT
CASSYLTNEKLFF
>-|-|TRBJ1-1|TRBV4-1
TGCGCCAGCAGCCAAGTTAATATGGGACTAACCACTGAAGCTTTCTTT
CASSQVNMGLTTEAFF